This T cell receptor beta chain was observed in a study of blood T cell repertoires in COVID-19 (dated by TCRdb to the early 2020s). In the study overall: Samples covering the acute and convalescent phases of COVID-19 were provided by collaborators in the United States, Italy and Spain. Where available, HLA class I and class II types were obtained from metadata supplied by the sample provider rather than from assay-based typing. Deeply sampled blood TCRbeta repertoires from subjects exposed to, actively infected with, or recovered from COVID-19 were included in the dataset. The material from the prospective study consisted of cDNA or gDNA derived from T cells, B-cell-depleted T cells, or PBMCs. Samples came from the ongoing ImmuneRACE study (first 160 participants) plus 1,254 subjects from 6 global collaborators. The repertoires were released in a freely available public database intended as a resource for research on the immune response to SARS-CoV-2. The sample metadata nearly always contained a de-identified subject ID, COVID-19 status, age in years and sex. Broad study findings and their caveats: The quantity of clinical and demographic metadata differed by source and by participant and was supplied without curation.

Participants in the prospective study were enrolled through a virtual design, were aged 18 to 89 years, and lived in 24 United States geographic areas. In the prospective study, participants were assigned to cohorts based on the clinical history participants reported in a screening survey and a study questionnaire. ImmuneRACE Cohort 3 recovered participants were defined by two consecutive negative NP/OP PCR tests, healthcare professional clearance, or symptom resolution. Mobile phlebotomists in the prospective study collected whole blood, serum and a nasopharyngeal or oropharyngeal swab from every participant. Additional blood draws and questionnaires over an approximately two-month period could optionally be provided by prospective study participants. Before DNA extraction, blood samples from the prospective study were shipped at room temperature or frozen. For this clone: Its antigen target is currently unknown. Base qualities are missing; no much larger clone stands one base away.

According to the germline V gene, CDR1 reads MNHEY and CDR2 reads SVGAGI. Trimming removed 0 bases from V and 4 bases from J, leaving 12 bases between the germline ends. From its cysteine to its phenylalanine, the CDR3 spans 15 amino acids. Left in the record is the CDR3 DNA by itself, 45 bases read in frame from the first base. TCRbeta CDR3 regions were amplified from genomic DNA using the immunoSEQ Assay, a bias-controlled multiplex PCR. The published analysis was carried out like this. Within the assay, amplification of reference gene primers was used to estimate how many nucleated cells each sample contained. To quantify the absolute abundance of each unique TCRbeta CDR3 rearrangement, sequence reads were collapsed and filtered. For each sample, productive Simpson clonality was calculated as the square root of Simpson's diversity index across productive rearrangements. This is the immuneACCESS table as TCRdb keeps it, with only in-frame sequences that have V and J called. A part of the clones is gone; compared with another copy, unresolved V genes explain less than half, and the rest is unexplained. V, J and clone size are taken as reported in that table, and D and trimming were inferred from the DNA itself. The sample records about 320,000 clones, approximately 84% of which are singletons. More than 9% of the sample comes from the top ten.

The chain uses TRBV6-5 and TRBJ1-2; the D gene assignment is ambiguous. The origin of this receptor is a woman in her late teens or twenties who had recovered from COVID-19. The sequenced sample consisted of PBMCs or T cells enriched from blood (not recorded which). The CDR3 loop reads CASSYSPGTPYGYTF. The nucleotide sequence reads as follows: TGTGCCAGCAGTTACTCCCCGGGAACTCCCTATGGCTACACCTTC.